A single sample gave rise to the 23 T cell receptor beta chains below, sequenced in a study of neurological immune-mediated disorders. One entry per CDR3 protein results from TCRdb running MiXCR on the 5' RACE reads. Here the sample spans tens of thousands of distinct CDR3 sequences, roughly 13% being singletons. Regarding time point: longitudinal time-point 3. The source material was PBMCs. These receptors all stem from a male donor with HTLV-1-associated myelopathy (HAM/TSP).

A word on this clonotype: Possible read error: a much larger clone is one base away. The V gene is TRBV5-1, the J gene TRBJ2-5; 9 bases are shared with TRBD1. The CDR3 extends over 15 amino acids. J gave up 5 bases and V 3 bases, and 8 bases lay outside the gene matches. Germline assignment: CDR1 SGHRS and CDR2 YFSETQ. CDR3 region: CASSSGQGSFETQYF. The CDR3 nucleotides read TGCGCCAGCAGCTCGGGACAGGGATCTTTTGAGACCCAGTACTTC.

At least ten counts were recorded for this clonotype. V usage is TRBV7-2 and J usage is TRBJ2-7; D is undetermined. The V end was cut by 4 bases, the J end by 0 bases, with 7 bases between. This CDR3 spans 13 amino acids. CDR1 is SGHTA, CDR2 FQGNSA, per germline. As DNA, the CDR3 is TGTGCCAGCAGCTGGGGAAGCTCCTACGAGCAGTACTTC. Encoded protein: CASSWGSSYEQYF.

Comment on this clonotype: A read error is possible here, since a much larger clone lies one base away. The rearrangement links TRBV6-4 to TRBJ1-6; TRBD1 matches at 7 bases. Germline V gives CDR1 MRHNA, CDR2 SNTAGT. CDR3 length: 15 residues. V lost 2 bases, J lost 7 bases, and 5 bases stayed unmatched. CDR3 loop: CASSDRQGGNSPLHF. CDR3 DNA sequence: TGTGCCAGCAGTGACCGACAGGGAGGGAATTCACCCCTCCACTTT.

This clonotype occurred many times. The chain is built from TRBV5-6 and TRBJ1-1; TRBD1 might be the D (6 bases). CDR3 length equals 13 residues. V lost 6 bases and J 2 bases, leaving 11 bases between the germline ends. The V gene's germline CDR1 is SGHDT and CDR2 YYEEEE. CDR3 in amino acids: CASTWGANTEAFF. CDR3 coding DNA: TGTGCCAGCACCTGGGGGGCAAACACTGAAGCTTTCTTT.

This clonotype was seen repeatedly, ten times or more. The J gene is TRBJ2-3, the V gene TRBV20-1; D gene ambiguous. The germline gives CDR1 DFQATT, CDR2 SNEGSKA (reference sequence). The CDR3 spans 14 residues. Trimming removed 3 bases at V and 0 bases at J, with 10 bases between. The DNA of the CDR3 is TGCAGTGCTAGTGGGCGAGCTAGCACAGATACGCAGTATTTT. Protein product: CSASGRASTDTQYF.

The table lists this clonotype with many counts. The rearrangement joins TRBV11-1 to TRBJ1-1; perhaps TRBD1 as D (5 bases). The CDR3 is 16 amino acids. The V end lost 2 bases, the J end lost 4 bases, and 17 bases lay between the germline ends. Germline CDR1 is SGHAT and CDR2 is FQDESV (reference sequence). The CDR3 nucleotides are TGTGCCAGCAGCTTAACTGAAGGCAGGGCGGGCACTGAAGCTTTCTTT. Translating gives CASSLTEGRAGTEAFF.

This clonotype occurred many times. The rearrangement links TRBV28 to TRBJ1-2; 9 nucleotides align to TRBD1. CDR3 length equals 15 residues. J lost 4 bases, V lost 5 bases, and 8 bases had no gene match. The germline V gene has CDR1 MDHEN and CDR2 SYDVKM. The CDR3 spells CASSVPQGAGYGYTF. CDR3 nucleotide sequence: TGTGCCAGCAGTGTTCCACAGGGGGCGGGCTATGGCTACACCTTC.

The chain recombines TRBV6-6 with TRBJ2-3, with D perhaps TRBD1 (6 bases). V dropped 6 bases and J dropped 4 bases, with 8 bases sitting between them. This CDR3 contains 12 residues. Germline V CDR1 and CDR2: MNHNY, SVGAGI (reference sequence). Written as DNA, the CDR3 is TGTGCCAGCAGCCAGGGGCCAGATACGCAGTATTTT. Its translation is CASSQGPDTQYF.

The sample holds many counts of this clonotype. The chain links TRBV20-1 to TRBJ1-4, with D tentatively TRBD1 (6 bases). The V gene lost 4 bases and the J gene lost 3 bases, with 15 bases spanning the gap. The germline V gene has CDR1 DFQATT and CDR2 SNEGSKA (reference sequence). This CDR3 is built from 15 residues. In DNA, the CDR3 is TGCAGTGCTAAAGACGGGGGCGCATCTAATGAAAAACTGTTTTTT. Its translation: CSAKDGGASNEKLFF.

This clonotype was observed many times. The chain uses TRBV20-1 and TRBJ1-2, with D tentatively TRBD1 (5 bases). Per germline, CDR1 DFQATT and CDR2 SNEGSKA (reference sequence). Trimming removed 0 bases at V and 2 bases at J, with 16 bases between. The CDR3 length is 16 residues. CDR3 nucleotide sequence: TGCAGTGCTAGAGATGCACTAGCAGGGAAGAACTATGGCTACACCTTC. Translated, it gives CSARDALAGKNYGYTF.

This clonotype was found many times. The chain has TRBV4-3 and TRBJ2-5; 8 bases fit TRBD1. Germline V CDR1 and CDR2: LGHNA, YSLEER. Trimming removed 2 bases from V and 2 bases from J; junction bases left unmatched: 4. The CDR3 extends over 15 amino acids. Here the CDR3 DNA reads TGCGCCAGCAGCCAATTCAGGGGGCCTCAAGAGACCCAGTACTTC. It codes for CASSQFRGPQETQYF.

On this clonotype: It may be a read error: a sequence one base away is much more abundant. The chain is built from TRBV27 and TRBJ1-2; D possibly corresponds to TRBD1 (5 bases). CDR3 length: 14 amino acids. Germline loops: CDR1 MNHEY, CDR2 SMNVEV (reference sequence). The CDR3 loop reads CARSLSQANYGYTF. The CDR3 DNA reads TGTGCCAGAAGTTTATCACAGGCGAACTATGGCTACACCTTC.

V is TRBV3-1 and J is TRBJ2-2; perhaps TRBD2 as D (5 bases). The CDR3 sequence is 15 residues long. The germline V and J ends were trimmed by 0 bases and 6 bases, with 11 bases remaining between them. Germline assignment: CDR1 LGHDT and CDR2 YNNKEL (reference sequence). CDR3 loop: CASSQDHGSPGELFF. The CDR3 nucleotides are TGTGCCAGCAGCCAAGACCATGGGAGTCCCGGGGAGCTGTTTTTT.

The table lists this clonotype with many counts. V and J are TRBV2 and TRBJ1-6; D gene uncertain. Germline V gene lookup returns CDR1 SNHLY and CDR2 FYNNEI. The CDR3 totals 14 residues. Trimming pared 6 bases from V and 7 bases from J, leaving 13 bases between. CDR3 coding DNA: TGTGCCAGCAGGAAATCCTACGGGAATTCACCCCTCCACTTT. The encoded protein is CASRKSYGNSPLHF.

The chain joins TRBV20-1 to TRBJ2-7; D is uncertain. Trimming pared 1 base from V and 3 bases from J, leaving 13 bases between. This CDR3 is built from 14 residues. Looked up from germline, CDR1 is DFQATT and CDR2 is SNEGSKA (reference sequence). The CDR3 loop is CSARACPYLYEQYF. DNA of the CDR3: TGCAGTGCTAGAGCCTGCCCTTACCTCTACGAGCAGTACTTC.

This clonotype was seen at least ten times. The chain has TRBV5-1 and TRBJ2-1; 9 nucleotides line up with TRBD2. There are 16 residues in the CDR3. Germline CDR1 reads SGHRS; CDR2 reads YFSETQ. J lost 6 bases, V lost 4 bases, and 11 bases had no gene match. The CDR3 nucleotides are TGCGCCAGCAGCGTGGCGCTAGCGGGGTGGTCCAATGAGCAGTTCTTC. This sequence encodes CASSVALAGWSNEQFF.

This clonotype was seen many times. This CDR3 reads CASSLGAGGPYEQYF. The CDR3 region has the DNA TGTGCCAGCAGCTTAGGGGCCGGCGGACCCTACGAGCAGTACTTC. The rearrangement joins TRBV7-9 to TRBJ2-7; D remains unclear. Germline assignment: CDR1 SEHNR and CDR2 FQNEAQ (reference sequence). Trimming removed 1 base at V and 2 bases at J, with 12 bases between. The CDR3 is 15 residues long.

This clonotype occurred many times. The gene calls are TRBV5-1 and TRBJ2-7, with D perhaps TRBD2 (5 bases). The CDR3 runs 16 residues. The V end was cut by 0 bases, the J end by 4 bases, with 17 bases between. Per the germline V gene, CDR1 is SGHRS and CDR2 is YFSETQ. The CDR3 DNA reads TGCGCCAGCAGCTTGGCCGGGTCGTTAAGAGGGTACGAGCAGTACTTC. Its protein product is CASSLAGSLRGYEQYF.

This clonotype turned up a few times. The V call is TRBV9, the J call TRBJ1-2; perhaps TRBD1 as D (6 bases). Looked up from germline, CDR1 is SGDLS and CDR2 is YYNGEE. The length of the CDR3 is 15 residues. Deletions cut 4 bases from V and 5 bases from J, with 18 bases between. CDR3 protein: CASSPTPTGRYGYTF. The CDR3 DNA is TGTGCCAGCAGCCCTACCCCCACAGGGCGGTATGGCTACACCTTC.

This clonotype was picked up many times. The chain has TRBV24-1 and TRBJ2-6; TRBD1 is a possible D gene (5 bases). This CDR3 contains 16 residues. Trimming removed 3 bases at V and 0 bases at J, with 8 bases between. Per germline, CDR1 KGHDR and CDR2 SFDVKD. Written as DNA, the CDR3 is TGTGCCACCAGTGATCCTCAGGGCTCTGGGGCCAACGTCCTGACTTTC. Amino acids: CATSDPQGSGANVLTF.

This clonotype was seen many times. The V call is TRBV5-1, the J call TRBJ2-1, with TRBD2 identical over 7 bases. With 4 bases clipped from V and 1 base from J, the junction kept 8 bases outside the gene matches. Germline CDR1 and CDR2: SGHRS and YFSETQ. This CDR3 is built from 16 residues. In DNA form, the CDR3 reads TGCGCCAGCAGCAACCGATGGGAGGGGTCCTACAATGAGCAGTTCTTC. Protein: CASSNRWEGSYNEQFF.

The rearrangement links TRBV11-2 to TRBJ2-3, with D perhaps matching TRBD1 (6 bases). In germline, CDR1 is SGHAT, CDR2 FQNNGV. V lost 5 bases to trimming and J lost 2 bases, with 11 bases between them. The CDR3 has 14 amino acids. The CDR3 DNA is TGTGCCAGCAGCCTGGGACACCACACAGATACGCAGTATTTT. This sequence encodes CASSLGHHTDTQYF.

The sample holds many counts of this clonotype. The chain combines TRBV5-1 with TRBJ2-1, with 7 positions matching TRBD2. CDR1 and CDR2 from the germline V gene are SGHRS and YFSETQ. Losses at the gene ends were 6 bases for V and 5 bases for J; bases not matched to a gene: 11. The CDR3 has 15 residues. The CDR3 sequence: CASNKAGGGDNEQFF. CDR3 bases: TGCGCCAGCAATAAGGCGGGCGGGGGAGACAATGAGCAGTTCTTC.